These 13 T cell receptor beta chains were sequenced from one sample in a study of T cells in women clearing cervical HPV infection (dated by TCRdb to 2016 to 2019). Library generation was performed with the immunoSEQ multiplex PCR assay. TCRdb stores this immuneACCESS table with in-frame sequences only. Part of the clones is absent; in the studies checked, under half of the shortfall reflects unresolved V genes, and no reason is known for the rest. Per the sample table, the count is some 30,000 clones. The ten largest account for 4.2% of the sample. The source material was blood buffy coat. The receptors come from a woman aged 18 to 75 with a cervical HPV16 infection that either progressed to CIN3+ or cleared (not recorded which).

Comments on this clone: The read comes to an end 3 residues before the CDR3 does, leaving the germline J gene to fill in the end. The V and J genes are TRBV5-1 and TRBJ2-1; 11 bases align to TRBD2. The CDR3 has 15 amino acids. Germline CDR1 SGHRS, CDR2 YFSETQ. J gave up 8 bases and V 4 bases, and 8 bases lay outside the gene matches. CDR3 bases read: TGCGCCAGCAGCCCTGGGACTAGCGGTAGGTATGAG. Its translation: CASSPGTSGRYE. The whole CDR3 sequence is CASSPGTSGRYEQFF.

A remark on this clone: The read stops 3 residues short of the end of the CDR3; the missing end is completed from the germline J gene. The gene calls are TRBV11-2 and TRBJ1-2, with 9 positions matching TRBD1. Germline CDR1 is SGHAT and CDR2 is FQNNGV. J gave up 3 bases and V 3 bases, and 2 bases lay outside the gene matches. The CDR3 is 14 residues long. This chain's CDR3 is CASSLDRGDYGYTF. The CDR3 bases that were read are TGTGCCAGCAGCTTGGACAGGGGTGACTATGGC.

Concerning this clone itself: The read stops 3 residues short of the end of the CDR3; the missing end is completed from the germline J gene. The rearrangement links TRBV19 to TRBJ2-7, with TRBD1 identical over 9 bases. Germline loops: CDR1 LNHDA, CDR2 SQIVND (reference sequence). V shed 1 base, J shed 3 bases, and the junction held 4 bases outside the gene matches. This CDR3 is built from 15 residues. CDR3 in amino acids: CASSIVPGQGYEQYF. The covered CDR3 bases are TGTGCCAGTAGTATAGTCCCGGGACAGGGCTACGAG.

Comment on this clone: The observed sequence ends 3 residues before the CDR3 terminus, with the missing tail filled in from the germline J gene. The J gene is TRBJ1-1, the V gene TRBV18; 12 positions match TRBD1. Trimming took 0 bases from V and 4 from J; bases not matched to a gene: 6. The CDR3 contains 17 residues. Looked up from germline, CDR1 is KGHSH and CDR2 is LQKENI. This CDR3 is CASSPPGTGGWGTEAFF. The CDR3 DNA, read in part, is TGTGCCAGCTCACCACCGGGGACAGGGGGCTGGGGCACTGAA.

Details on this clone: The read ends 3 residues shy of where the CDR3 ends; the end is completed using the germline J gene. The V call is TRBV18, the J call TRBJ2-7, with D tentatively TRBD1 (6 bases). CDR1 KGHSH and CDR2 LQKENI come from the germline V gene. The CDR3 runs 16 residues. V was cut by 6 bases and J by 0 bases, with 18 bases left in between. The DNA read from the CDR3 is TGTGCCAGCTCGCCTAAACGACAGGCACCCTCCTACGAG. Translated, it gives CASSPKRQAPSYE. The whole CDR3 protein reads CASSPKRQAPSYEQYF.

On this clone: The read ends 3 residues early relative to the CDR3; the germline J gene fills the gap. The chain links TRBV2 to TRBJ2-5; D may be TRBD1 (5 bases). This CDR3 region has 13 residues. Germline assignment: CDR1 SNHLY and CDR2 FYNNEI. Trimming removed 8 bases at V and 5 bases at J, with 15 bases between. The CDR3: CASGRPGRETQYF. CDR3 DNA (partial): TGTGCCAGCGGCCGACCAGGGCGGGAGACC.

In regard to this clone: The read falls 3 residues short of the CDR3 end, and the missing part is taken from the germline J gene. This sequence joins TRBV19 and TRBJ2-7; D uncertain. Germline CDR1 and CDR2: LNHDA and SQIVND (reference sequence). The ends were cut back, 8 bases at V and 4 bases at J, with 18 bases in the middle. There are 14 residues in the CDR3. CDR3: CASSKPSISYEQYF. The sequenced CDR3 bases are TGTGCCAGTTCCAAGCCGAGCATCTCTTACGAG.

The CDR3 loop reads CASSISRTVNEKLFF. Incomplete CDR3 DNA: TGTGCCAGTAGTATCTCCCGGACAGTAAATGAAAAA. This chain links TRBV19 with TRBJ1-4, with a possible D match to TRBD1 (6 bases). The sequenced fragment ends 3 residues before the CDR3 boundary, so the rest is inferred from the germline J gene. CDR1 and CDR2 from the germline V gene are LNHDA and SQIVND (reference sequence). The CDR3 length is 15 residues. V gave up 3 bases and J gave up 5 bases, with 13 bases separating them. Complete variable domain (other parts from reference TRBV19 and TRBJ1-4): DGGITQSPKYLFRKEGQNVTLSCEQNLNHDAMYWYRQDPGQGLRLIYYSQIVNDFQKGDIAEGYSVSREKKESFPLTVTSAQKNPTAFYLCASSISRTVNEKLFFGSGTQLSVL.

Points on this clone: The read gets to within 3 residues of the CDR3 end, and the germline J gene fills in the rest. The chain couples TRBV7-8 to TRBJ1-2; unclear D gene. The CDR3 extends over 13 amino acids. With 5 bases removed from V and 2 bases from J, the gap between germline ends came to 9 bases. Germline V lookup: CDR1 SGHVS, CDR2 FQNEAQ. This CDR3 reads CASSHDKNYGYTF. Partial CDR3 DNA: TGTGCCAGCAGCCACGACAAGAACTATGGC.

A remark on this clone: The read comes to an end 3 residues before the CDR3 does, leaving the germline J gene to fill in the end. The V and J genes are TRBV7-9 and TRBJ1-2; 8 bases are a match to TRBD1. This CDR3 comprises 14 residues. Germline trimming cut 1 base from V and 4 bases from J; bases unmatched to any gene: 2. The germline gives CDR1 SEHNR, CDR2 FQNEAQ (reference sequence). The CDR3 region is CASSLETGVYGYTF. The CDR3 DNA, read in part, is TGTGCCAGCAGCTTAGAGACAGGGGTCTATGGC. Full variable domain (rest looked up from reference TRBV7-9 and TRBJ1-2): DTGVSQNPRHKITKRGQNVTFRCDPISEHNRLYWYRQTLGQGPEFLTYFQNEAQLEKSRLLSDRFSAERPKGSFSTLEIQRTEQGDSAMYLCASSLETGVYGYTFGSGTRLTVV.

In regard to this clone: With the read ending 3 residues before the CDR3 end, the germline J gene is used to fill in that end. The chain links TRBV2 to TRBJ2-4, with 9 bases that match TRBD1. The V gene's germline CDR1 is SNHLY and CDR2 FYNNEI. This CDR3 comprises 14 residues. With 4 bases clipped from V and 6 bases from J, the junction kept 4 bases outside the gene matches. CDR3: CASSVQGAGNIQYF. The sequenced part of the CDR3 DNA is TGTGCCAGCAGTGTACAGGGGGCTGGAAACATT.

Note on this clone: The read gets to within 3 residues of the CDR3 end, and the germline J gene fills in the rest. This chain joins TRBV19 and TRBJ2-7; 10 nucleotides match TRBD1. In germline, CDR1 is LNHDA, CDR2 SQIVND (reference sequence). The CDR3 is 13 amino acids. After removal of 5 bases from V and 5 bases from J, the junction contained 3 bases not matched to a gene. CDR3 amino acids: CASSAGTGDEQYF. Incomplete CDR3 DNA: TGTGCCAGTAGTGCCGGGACAGGGGACGAG.

Of note for this clone: The read ends 3 residues shy of where the CDR3 ends; the end is completed using the germline J gene. The chain uses TRBV20-1 and TRBJ1-5; tentatively, D is TRBD1 (6 bases). CDR1 and CDR2 (germline): DFQATT, SNEGSKA (reference sequence). The V end lost 1 base, the J end lost 4 bases, and 17 bases lay between the germline ends. The CDR3 has 16 residues. CDR3 DNA, as far as it was read: TGCAGTGCTAGAGCAACCCAGGGCCAGGGGAATCAGCCC. Translating gives CSARATQGQGNQP. In full, the CDR3 is CSARATQGQGNQPQHF.